These 7 T cell receptor beta chains were sequenced from one sample in a study of blood T cells in healthy people across ages. A second roughly 6 to 11 cycle PCR used barcoded and J-beta primers. One entry per CDR3 protein, called by TCRdb with MiXCR from the 5' RACE reads. Of 950,000 to 1,200,000 distinct CDR3 sequences listed, more than 30% are singletons. Sequencing was done on a sample of blood. The source is a man between 18 and 29 years old in good health.

The rearrangement links TRBV7-2 to TRBJ1-5; TRBD1 matches at 8 bases. V gave up 5 bases and J gave up 0 bases; unmatched junction bases: 9. This CDR3 is 17 amino acids long. The germline CDR1 and CDR2 sequences are SGHTA and FQGNSA. CDR3 bases: TGTGCCAGCAGCCCGTGGACAGGGCCCTTTAGCAATCAGCCCCAGCATTTT. Translation: CASSPWTGPFSNQPQHF.

Here the CDR3 DNA reads TGTGCCAGCAGCGGACAGGGGGCAGCTGAAAAACTGTTTTTT. Translation: CASSGQGAAEKLFF. This chain connects TRBV2 to TRBJ1-4; 11 bases align to TRBD1. CDR1 is SNHLY and CDR2 is FYNNEI in the germline V gene. This CDR3 spans 14 amino acids. J gave up 7 bases and V 6 bases, and 4 bases lay outside the gene matches.

This clonotype has only a few counts. The chain carries TRBV9 and TRBJ2-7; D gene unclear. This CDR3 is built from 14 residues. Trimming took off 0 bases at V and 0 bases at J, with 7 bases between the two ends. Germline CDR1 reads SGDLS; CDR2 reads YYNGEE. CDR3 loop: CASSVAQHSYEQYF. Here the CDR3 DNA reads TGTGCCAGCAGCGTAGCACAGCACTCCTACGAGCAGTACTTC.

This clonotype was picked up a small number of times. The V and J genes are TRBV15 and TRBJ1-5; D may be TRBD1 (6 bases). Germline V gives CDR1 LNHNV, CDR2 YYDKDF (reference sequence). Trimming took 3 bases from V and 0 from J, leaving 12 bases between them. The CDR3 is 16 amino acids. The CDR3: CATSSWTVNSNQPQHF. DNA of the CDR3: TGTGCCACCAGCAGCTGGACAGTCAATAGCAATCAGCCCCAGCATTTT. The full variable domain, rest sourced from reference TRBV15 and TRBJ1-5, is DAMVIQNPRYQVTQFGKPVTLSCSQTLNHNVMYWYQQKSSQAPKLLFHYYDKDFNNEADTPDNFQSRRPNTSFCFLDIRSPGLGDTAMYLCATSSWTVNSNQPQHFGDGTRLSIL.

This clonotype has a handful of counts. The rearrangement links TRBV28 to TRBJ1-1; D is uncertain. Germline V gene data show CDR1 as MDHEN and CDR2 as SYDVKM. Trimming took off 8 bases at V and 0 bases at J, with 19 bases between the two ends. CDR3 size: 16 residues. CDR3 bases: TGTGCCAGCGGCCCCACGGGGTACCTCATGAACACTGAAGCTTTCTTT. Protein: CASGPTGYLMNTEAFF.

The V gene is TRBV20-1, the J gene TRBJ1-1; possibly TRBD1 for D (5 bases). This CDR3 is 12 amino acids long. Germline CDR1 DFQATT, CDR2 SNEGSKA (reference sequence). V lost 2 bases to trimming and J lost 6 bases, with 10 bases between them. The CDR3 loop reads CSARQGVPEAFF. CDR3 bases: TGCAGTGCTAGACAAGGGGTACCTGAAGCTTTCTTT.

The DNA of the CDR3 is TGTGCCAGCAGGCGGGGAACAGGCTCCTACAATGAGCAGTTCTTC. Protein sequence: CASRRGTGSYNEQFF. This chain connects TRBV11-2 to TRBJ2-1, with D perhaps matching TRBD2 (6 bases). The CDR3 sequence is 15 residues long. V shed 6 bases and J shed 0 bases, with 12 bases lying between them. CDR1 and CDR2 (germline): SGHAT, FQNNGV.